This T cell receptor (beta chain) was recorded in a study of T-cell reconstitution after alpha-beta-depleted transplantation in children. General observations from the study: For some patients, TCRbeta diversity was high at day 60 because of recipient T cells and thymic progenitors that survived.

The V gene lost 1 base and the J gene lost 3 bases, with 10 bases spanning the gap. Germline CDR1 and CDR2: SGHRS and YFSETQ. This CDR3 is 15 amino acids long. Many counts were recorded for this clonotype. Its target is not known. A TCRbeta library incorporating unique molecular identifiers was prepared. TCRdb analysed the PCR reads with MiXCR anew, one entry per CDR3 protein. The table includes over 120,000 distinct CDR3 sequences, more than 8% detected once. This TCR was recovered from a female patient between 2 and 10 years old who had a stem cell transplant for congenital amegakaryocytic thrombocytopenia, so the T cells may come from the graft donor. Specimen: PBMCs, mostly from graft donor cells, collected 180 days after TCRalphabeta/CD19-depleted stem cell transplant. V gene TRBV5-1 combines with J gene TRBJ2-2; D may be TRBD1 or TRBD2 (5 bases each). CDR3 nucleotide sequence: TGCGCCAGCAGCTTGTCTGGGGGAGACACCGGGGAGCTGTTTTTT. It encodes CASSLSGGDTGELFF.